This T cell receptor (beta chain) is drawn from a study of a mutant IDH1 vaccine in newly diagnosed glioma. In the study overall: There were roughly 60% males and around 40% females among treated patients, whose mean age was about 38 years.

V was shortened by 6 bases and J by 0 bases, with 17 bases between the two germline ends. This CDR3 contains 16 residues. Germline CDR1 MNHNY, CDR2 SVGAGI (reference sequence). Time point noted: week 5, during vaccination. In the vaccine, a single dose held 300 ug of the mutant IDH1 20-mer peptide, along with topical imiquimod. Concerning this clone: Antigen: not known.

Measured with immunoSEQ multiplex PCR; TCRdb has only the in-frame clones, and not every one. Of around 46,000 clones listed, roughly 73% are singletons. The chain couples TRBV6-6 to TRBJ1-1; weak D call: TRBD1 (5 bases). The TCR sequence derives from a man aged 50 to 60 with glioma. The sample in question was PBMCs, obtained from a glioma patient whose treatment included an IDH1 peptide vaccine. This CDR3 reads CASSFRDFQMNTEAFF. The CDR3 DNA reads as TGTGCCAGCAGCTTCCGGGACTTTCAAATGAACACTGAAGCTTTCTTT.